One sample yielded the 5 T cell receptor beta chains listed below, sequenced in a study of blood T cell repertoires in COVID-19. Libraries were prepared by immunoSEQ multiplex PCR; TCRdb keeps only in-frame clonotypes and omits some of them. Of around 360,000 clones in the sample, more than 75% were seen once. The sequencing sample was made of PBMCs or T cells enriched from blood (not recorded which). These receptors came from a woman in her twenties or thirties who had recovered from COVID-19.

This chain joins TRBV19 and TRBJ1-2, with 7 bases identical to TRBD1. J gave up 0 bases and V 6 bases, and 7 bases lay outside the gene matches. The CDR3 runs to 15 residues. Germline loops: CDR1 LNHDA, CDR2 SQIVND (reference sequence). CDR3 in amino acids: CASSPTGEANYGYTF. In DNA form, the CDR3 reads TGTGCCAGTAGCCCTACAGGGGAAGCTAACTATGGCTACACCTTC.

The rearrangement joins TRBV7-9 to TRBJ1-2, with D possibly being TRBD1 (5 bases). V was cut by 1 base and J by 5 bases, with 8 bases left in between. The CDR3 is made up of 13 amino acids. Per germline, CDR1 SEHNR and CDR2 FQNEAQ (reference sequence). This CDR3 reads CASSLGQQYGYTF. The CDR3 DNA reads as TGTGCCAGCAGCTTAGGACAGCAATATGGCTACACCTTC.

On this clone itself: This same CDR3 is encoded by further DNA sequences in the sample. This sequence joins TRBV6-5 and TRBJ1-3; no reliable D call. This CDR3 contains 14 residues. Germline loops: CDR1 MNHEY, CDR2 SVGAGI. With 2 bases removed from V and 0 bases from J, the gap between germline ends came to 5 bases. CDR3 sequence: CASSYGGSGNTIYF. Written as DNA, the CDR3 is TGTGCCAGCAGTTACGGCGGCTCTGGAAACACCATATATTTT.

The table lists this clone with a count of one. The V and J genes are TRBV4-1 and TRBJ2-5; 10 bases line up with TRBD2. Looked up from germline, CDR1 is MGHRA and CDR2 is YSYEKL. Losses at the gene ends were 0 bases for V and 3 bases for J; bases not matched to a gene: 7. This CDR3 is built from 17 residues. In DNA, the CDR3 is TGCGCCAGCAGCCAAGAGCCTAGCGGGAGAGGGGAAGAGACCCAGTACTTC. Translating it yields CASSQEPSGRGEETQYF.

CDR3 sequence (DNA): TGTGCCAGCAGTCCTGACAGGGGTAATGGCTACACCTTC. This gives the protein CASSPDRGNGYTF. This rearrangement joins TRBV6-5 to TRBJ1-2; 8 bases map to TRBD1. V shed 5 bases and J 6 bases; nucleotides not matched to a gene: 5. CDR3 size: 13 residues. CDR1 is MNHEY and CDR2 is SVGAGI in the germline V gene.